What follows describes a single T cell receptor (beta chain). TCRdb's copy holds only in-frame clones and misses some; the assay was immunoSEQ multiplex PCR. The sample has more than 85,000 clones, around 89% seen once. Germline V gene data show CDR1 as MDHEN and CDR2 as SYDVKM. CDR3 length: 15 residues. J lost 2 bases, V lost 8 bases, and 8 bases had no gene match. The donors were members of the validation cohort, which comprised 90 to 150 subjects and was separate from the first cohort of more than 500 subjects. This entry comes from a study of cytomegalovirus exposure and HLA in healthy donors. This receptor was identified in a woman in her 30s in good health and CMV-seropositive. The chain has TRBV28 and TRBJ1-5; TRBD1 agrees at 8 bases. Sequencing was carried out using PBMCs. Written as DNA, the CDR3 is TGTGCCAGCCATCCTGACAGGGGTGGCAATCAGCCCCAGCATTTT. The encoded protein is CASHPDRGGNQPQHF.